This TCR beta chain was recorded in a study of Ad26.COV2.S vaccination and SARS-CoV-2 variants (dated by TCRdb to about 2021). In the study overall: Donors in the vaccine arm were drawn from COV1001, a phase I-IIa trial of Ad26.COV2.S in healthy adults that was multicentre, randomized, double-blind and placebo-controlled. The TCR-sequenced set comprised approximately 30 samples: around 20 Ad26.COV2.S vaccine recipients, 5 placebo recipients and 8 SARS-CoV-2 convalescent individuals. Ad26.COV2.S was administered intramuscularly at 5 x 10^10 or 1 x 10^11 viral particles, either as a single shot or as two shots given 56 days apart. Blinding of investigators to trial group allocation was maintained during experiments and outcome assessment. TCRbeta repertoire sequencing was used to assess the specificity and breadth of SARS-CoV-2-reactive T cell receptors after Ad26.COV2.S vaccination. Trial participants were randomized into five groups of five, in which low-dose or high-dose Ad26.COV2.S was given once or twice, or placebo was given on both occasions. The investigation overall reported the following: Compared with placebo recipients, Ad26.COV2.S recipients showed higher spike-specific TCR breadth (P = 0.0014). After vaccination, substantial breadth of spike-specific CD8+ and CD4+ T cell responses was reported. It was noted by the authors that total T cell responses may have been underestimated by the TCR breadth and depth analyses. The study was not powered to compare responses between vaccine doses or regimens. Vaccine and placebo recipients had comparable non-spike TCR breadth, which fits with the vaccine containing only spike.

The germline V gene (reference sequence) sets CDR1 to LNHDA and CDR2 to SQIVND. The CDR3 measures 15 amino acids from cysteine to phenylalanine. Only the CDR3 DNA stays, 45 bases, in frame from base 1. Trimming removed 1 base from V and 3 bases from J, leaving 10 bases between the germline ends. TCRbeta CDR3 regions were sequenced with the immunoSEQ Assay. After extraction, genomic DNA underwent amplification by bias-controlled multiplex PCR, followed by high-throughput sequencing. The authors processed their data as follows. To quantify the absolute abundance of every unique TCRbeta CDR3 region, sequences were collapsed and filtered. T cell fraction was estimated by normalizing TCRbeta template counts to usable DNA, which was measured by amplifying reference genes present in all nucleated cells. Repertoire TCRs were annotated as SARS-CoV-2-specific when V gene, CDR3 amino acid sequence and J gene were exactly matched to a known reactive TCR set. The reference SARS-CoV-2 TCR set was derived from MIRA and filtered for enrichment in COVID-19-positive ImmuneCODE repertoires, a step that removed public or cross-reactive TCRs. Based on the MIRA antigens, annotated TCRs were further analysed at the level of specific ORF or position within ORF. Depth was the summed frequency of annotated unique rearrangements, while breadth was defined as annotated unique rearrangements over total unique productive rearrangements. Two-sided Wilcoxon rank-sum tests were used to compare TCR breadth between groups. TCRdb took this table from immuneACCESS and kept in-frame rearrangements with V and J called. Such tables lack part of the clones; where checked against another copy, unresolved V genes explain under half of the gap, and the rest is unexplained. Clone size and V and J calls were adopted from that table, with D and trimming inferred from the DNA. The sample table contains fewer than 900,000 clones; only one count was recorded for 70% to 90% of them. Jointly, the top ten make up nearly 1.5% of the sample.

Taken with the paper, the label for treatment or condition translates to: approximately 18 received Ad26.COV2.S at low or high dose, single or two shots; several received placebo; per-sample allocation not given. For vaccine and placebo recipients, repertoires were sequenced using samples collected on day 63 after the first injection. In Cohort 1b, about two dozen adults aged 18-55 years were enrolled at a single site in Boston, USA, between 29 July and 7 August 2020. Ad26.COV2.S was a replication-incompetent adenovirus type 26 vector expressing a prefusion-stabilized SARS-CoV-2 spike protein from the original Wuhan strain. This clone was detected only a few times. Its antigen is still unknown. No per-base quality is available; no much larger clone lies one base away.

This receptor was obtained from a person between 18 and 65 years old who received the Ad26.COV2.S COVID-19 vaccine or a placebo. The chain was built from TRBV19 and TRBJ1-5, with TRBD1 as a weak D call on 5 bases. This material consisted of peripheral blood, taken in a trial of Ad26.COV2.S vaccine versus placebo. The CDR3 here reads CASSIATGYNQPQHF. The sequenced DNA is TGTGCCAGTAGTATAGCTACAGGATACAATCAGCCCCAGCATTTT. Here the CDR3 is joined to the reference TRBV19 and TRBJ1-5 genes, and the full variable domain is: DGGITQSPKYLFRKEGQNVTLSCEQNLNHDAMYWYRQDPGQGLRLIYYSQIVNDFQKGDIAEGYSVSREKKESFPLTVTSAQKNPTAFYLCASSIATGYNQPQHFGDGTRLSIL.